This TCR beta chain came from a study of shared clonotypes between healthy human individuals. Overall study: The donor pool was made up of a couple of women and three men aged 18 to 49.

Broader study findings: It was the few donors that limited the genetic and exposure-history diversity represented.

A remark on this clone: Its antigen is still unknown.

For each subset, genomic DNA was distributed in equal portions over several immunoSEQ plates. Profiled with immunoSEQ multiplex PCR; TCRdb holds only in-frame clones, not every one. The sample has 600,000 or so clones; about 98% are singletons. With 1 base removed from V and 4 bases from J, the gap between germline ends came to 8 bases. CDR3 size: 14 residues. CDR1 is SGHDT and CDR2 is YYEEEE in the germline V gene. Naive CD8 cells were CD45RO-negative, positively selected for CCR7, excluding terminally differentiated effector memory CD45RA+ cells. This clonotype originated in a man aged 25-45 years in good health. Sequenced material: naive CD8+ T cells sorted from blood. The V and J genes are TRBV5-6 and TRBJ1-4, with D uncertain. The CDR3 DNA is TGTGCCAGCAGCTTGATCCAGAGTAATGAAAAACTGTTTTTT. This sequence encodes CASSLIQSNEKLFF.